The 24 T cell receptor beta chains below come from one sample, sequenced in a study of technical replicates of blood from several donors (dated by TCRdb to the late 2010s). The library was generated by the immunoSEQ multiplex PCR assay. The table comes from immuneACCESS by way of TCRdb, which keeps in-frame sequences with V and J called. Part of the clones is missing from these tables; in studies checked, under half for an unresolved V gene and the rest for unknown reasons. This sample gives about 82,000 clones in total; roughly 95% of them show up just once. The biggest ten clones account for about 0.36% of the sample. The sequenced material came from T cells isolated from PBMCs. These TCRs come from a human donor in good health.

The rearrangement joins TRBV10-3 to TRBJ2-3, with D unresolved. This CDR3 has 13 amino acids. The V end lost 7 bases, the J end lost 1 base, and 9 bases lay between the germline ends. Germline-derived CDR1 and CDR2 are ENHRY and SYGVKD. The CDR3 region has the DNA TGTGCCATCATGAGCGATCGCACAGATACGCAGTATTTT. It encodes CAIMSDRTDTQYF.

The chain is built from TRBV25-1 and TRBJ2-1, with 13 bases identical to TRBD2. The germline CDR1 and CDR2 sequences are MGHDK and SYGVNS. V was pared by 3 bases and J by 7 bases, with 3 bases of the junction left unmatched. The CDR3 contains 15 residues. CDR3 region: CASSDPGLAGNEQFF. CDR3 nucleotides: TGTGCCAGCAGTGATCCGGGACTAGCGGGGAATGAGCAGTTCTTC.

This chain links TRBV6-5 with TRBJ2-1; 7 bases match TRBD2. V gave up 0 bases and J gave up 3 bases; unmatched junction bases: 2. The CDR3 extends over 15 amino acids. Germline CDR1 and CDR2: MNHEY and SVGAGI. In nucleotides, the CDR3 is TGTGCCAGCAGTTACTCCACGGGGGGCTACAATGAGCAGTTCTTC. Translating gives CASSYSTGGYNEQFF.

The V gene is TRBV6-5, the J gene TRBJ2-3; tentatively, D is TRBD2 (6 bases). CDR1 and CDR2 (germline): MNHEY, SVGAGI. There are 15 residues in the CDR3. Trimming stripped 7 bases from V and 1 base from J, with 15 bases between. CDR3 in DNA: TGTGCCAGCACCAGAGGCGGGGAAGGCACAGATACGCAGTATTTT. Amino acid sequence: CASTRGGEGTDTQYF.

CDR3: CASSLQEDAFF. The CDR3 bases are TGTGCCAGCAGCTTACAGGAGGATGCTTTCTTT. The chain links TRBV7-9 to TRBJ1-1, with no clear D. There are 11 residues in the CDR3. Trimming stripped 2 bases from V and 11 bases from J, with 9 bases between. Germline V CDR1 and CDR2: SEHNR, FQNEAQ (reference sequence). The entire variable domain, with the rest obtained from reference TRBV7-9 and TRBJ1-1, is as follows: DTGVSQNPRHKITKRGQNVTFRCDPISEHNRLYWYRQTLGQGPEFLTYFQNEAQLEKSRLLSDRFSAERPKGSFSTLEIQRTEQGDSAMYLCASSLQEDAFFGQGTRLTVV.

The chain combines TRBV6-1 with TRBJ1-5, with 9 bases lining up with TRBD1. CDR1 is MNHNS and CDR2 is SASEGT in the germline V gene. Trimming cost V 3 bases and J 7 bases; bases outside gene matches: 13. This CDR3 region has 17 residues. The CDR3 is CASSDYGTGRLKQPQHF. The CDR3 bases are TGTGCCAGCAGTGATTATGGGACAGGGAGGTTGAAACAGCCCCAGCATTTT.

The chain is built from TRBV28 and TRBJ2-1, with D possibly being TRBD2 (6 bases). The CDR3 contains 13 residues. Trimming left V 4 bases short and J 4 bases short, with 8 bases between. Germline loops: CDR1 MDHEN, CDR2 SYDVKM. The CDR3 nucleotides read TGTGCCAGCAGTTGGACTATTTACAATGAGCAGTTCTTC. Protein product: CASSWTIYNEQFF.

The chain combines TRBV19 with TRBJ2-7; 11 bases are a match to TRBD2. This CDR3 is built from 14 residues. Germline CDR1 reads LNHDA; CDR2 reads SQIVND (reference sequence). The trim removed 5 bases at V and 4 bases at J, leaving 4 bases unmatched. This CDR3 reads CASSFGTSGYEQYF. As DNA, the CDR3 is TGTGCCAGTAGTTTCGGGACTAGCGGATACGAGCAGTACTTC. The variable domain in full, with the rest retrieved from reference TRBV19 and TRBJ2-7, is DGGITQSPKYLFRKEGQNVTLSCEQNLNHDAMYWYRQDPGQGLRLIYYSQIVNDFQKGDIAEGYSVSREKKESFPLTVTSAQKNPTAFYLCASSFGTSGYEQYFGPGTRLTVT.

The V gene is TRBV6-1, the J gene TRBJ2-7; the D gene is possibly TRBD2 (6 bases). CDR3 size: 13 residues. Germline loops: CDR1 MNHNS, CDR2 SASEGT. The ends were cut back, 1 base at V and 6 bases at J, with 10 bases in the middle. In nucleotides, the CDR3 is TGTGCCAGCAGTGAAGTAGGTAGCGGCGAGCAGTACTTC. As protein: CASSEVGSGEQYF.

DNA for the CDR3: TGTGCCAGCAGCTTAGATGGCGGGAGTGGGTACGAGCAGTACTTC. Translating gives CASSLDGGSGYEQYF. The genes are TRBV11-3 and TRBJ2-7, with 7 bases identical to TRBD2. This CDR3 has 15 amino acids. Trimming removed 0 bases from V and 4 bases from J; junction bases left unmatched: 6. The germline V gene has CDR1 SGHNT and CDR2 YENEEA.

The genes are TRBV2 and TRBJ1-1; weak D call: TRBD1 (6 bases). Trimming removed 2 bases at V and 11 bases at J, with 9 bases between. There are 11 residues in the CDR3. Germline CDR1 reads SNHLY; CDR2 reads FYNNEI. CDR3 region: CASSEIQGAFF. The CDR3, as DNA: TGTGCCAGCAGTGAAATCCAGGGGGCTTTCTTT.

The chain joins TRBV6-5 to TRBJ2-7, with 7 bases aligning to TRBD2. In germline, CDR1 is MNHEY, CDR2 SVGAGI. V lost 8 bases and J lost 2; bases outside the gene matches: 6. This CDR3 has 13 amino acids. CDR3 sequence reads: CASWGGSPYEQYF. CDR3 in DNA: TGTGCCAGCTGGGGCGGGAGCCCCTACGAGCAGTACTTC.

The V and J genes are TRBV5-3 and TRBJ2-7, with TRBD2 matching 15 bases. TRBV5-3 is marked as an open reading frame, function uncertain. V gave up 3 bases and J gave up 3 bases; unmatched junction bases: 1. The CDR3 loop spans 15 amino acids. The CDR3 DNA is TGTGCCAGAAGCTGGGGACTAGCGGGAGGCTACGAGCAGTACTTC. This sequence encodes CARSWGLAGGYEQYF.

This CDR3 is CASSYRYQPQHF. CDR3 coding DNA: TGTGCCAGCAGTTACAGGTATCAGCCCCAGCATTTT. The chain carries TRBV28 and TRBJ1-5; tentative D call: TRBD1 (5 bases). CDR1 MDHEN and CDR2 SYDVKM come from the germline V gene. V dropped 4 bases and J dropped 5 bases, with 6 bases sitting between them. CDR3 length: 12 residues.

CDR3 loop: CASSPPFTGENQPQHF. Written as DNA, the CDR3 is TGTGCCAGCTCACCACCGTTCACAGGGGAAAATCAGCCCCAGCATTTT. This sequence joins TRBV18 and TRBJ1-5, with 7 bases identical to TRBD1. The CDR3 has 16 amino acids. CDR1 is KGHSH, CDR2 LQKENI, per germline. Trimming cost V 0 bases and J 4 bases; bases outside gene matches: 6.

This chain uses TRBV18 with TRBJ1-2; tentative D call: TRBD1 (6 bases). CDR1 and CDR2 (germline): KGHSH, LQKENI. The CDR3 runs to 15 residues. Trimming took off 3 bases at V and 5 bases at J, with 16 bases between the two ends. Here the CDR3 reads CASSPEFRGRYGYTF. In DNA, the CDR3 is TGTGCCAGCTCACCCGAGTTCAGGGGCAGATATGGCTACACCTTC. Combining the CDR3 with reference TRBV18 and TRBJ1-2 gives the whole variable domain NAGVMQNPRHLVRRRGQEARLRCSPMKGHSHVYWYRQLPEEGLKFMVYLQKENIIDESGMPKERFSAEFPKEGPSILRIQQVVRGDSAAYFCASSPEFRGRYGYTFGSGTRLTVV.

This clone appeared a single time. In DNA form, the CDR3 reads TGTGCCAGCAGCTTAGATGCCGGGGGGAGCTATAACGAGCAGTACTTC. Its protein is CASSLDAGGSYNEQYF. The chain couples TRBV7-9 to TRBJ2-7, with 7 bases lining up with TRBD2. Germline-derived CDR1 and CDR2 are SEHNR and FQNEAQ (reference sequence). The V and J ends lost 1 base and 5 bases, in that order; junction bases with no gene match: 11. The CDR3 has 16 amino acids.

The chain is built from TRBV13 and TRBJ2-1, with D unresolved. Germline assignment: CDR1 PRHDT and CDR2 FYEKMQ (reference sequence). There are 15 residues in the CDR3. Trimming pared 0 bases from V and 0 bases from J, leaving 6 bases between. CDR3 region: CASSLGLSSYNEQFF. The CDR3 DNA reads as TGTGCCAGCAGCTTAGGGCTAAGCTCCTACAATGAGCAGTTCTTC.

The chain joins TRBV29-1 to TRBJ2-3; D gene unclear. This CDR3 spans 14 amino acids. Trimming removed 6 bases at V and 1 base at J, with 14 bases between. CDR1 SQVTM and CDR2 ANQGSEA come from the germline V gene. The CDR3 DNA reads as TGCAGCGTGAGCAGGTCCACCGGCACAGATACGCAGTATTTT. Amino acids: CSVSRSTGTDTQYF.

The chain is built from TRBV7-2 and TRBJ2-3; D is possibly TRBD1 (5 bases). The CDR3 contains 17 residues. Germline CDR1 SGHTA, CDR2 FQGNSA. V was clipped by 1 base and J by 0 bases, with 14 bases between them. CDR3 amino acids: CASSLVRGISSTDTQYF. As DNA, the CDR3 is TGTGCCAGCAGCTTAGTTAGGGGCATCTCTAGCACAGATACGCAGTATTTT.

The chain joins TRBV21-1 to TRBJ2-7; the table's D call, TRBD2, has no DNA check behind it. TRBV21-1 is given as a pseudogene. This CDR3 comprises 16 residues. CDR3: CASSKPCAGSGYEQYF. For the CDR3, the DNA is TGTGCCAGCAGCAAACCCTGCGCGGGTTCCGGCTACGAGCAGTACTTC.

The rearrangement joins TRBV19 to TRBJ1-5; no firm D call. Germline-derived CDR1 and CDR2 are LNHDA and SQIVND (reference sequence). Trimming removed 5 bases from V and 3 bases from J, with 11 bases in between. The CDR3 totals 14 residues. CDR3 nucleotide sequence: TGTGCCAGTAGTTGGAGTTTATACAATCAGCCCCAGCATTTT. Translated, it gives CASSWSLYNQPQHF.

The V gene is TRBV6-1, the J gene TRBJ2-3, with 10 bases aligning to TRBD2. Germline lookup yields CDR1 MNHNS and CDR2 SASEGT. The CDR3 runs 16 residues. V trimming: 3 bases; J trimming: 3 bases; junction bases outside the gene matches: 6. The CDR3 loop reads CASSDWASGSTDTQYF. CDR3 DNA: TGTGCCAGCAGTGATTGGGCTAGCGGGAGTACAGATACGCAGTATTTT.

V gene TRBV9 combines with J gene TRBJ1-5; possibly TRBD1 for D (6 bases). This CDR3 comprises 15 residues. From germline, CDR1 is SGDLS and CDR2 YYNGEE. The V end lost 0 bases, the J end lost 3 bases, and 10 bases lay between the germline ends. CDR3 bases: TGTGCCAGCAGCGTAGGGGGGCGGAACAATCAGCCCCAGCATTTT. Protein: CASSVGGRNNQPQHF.